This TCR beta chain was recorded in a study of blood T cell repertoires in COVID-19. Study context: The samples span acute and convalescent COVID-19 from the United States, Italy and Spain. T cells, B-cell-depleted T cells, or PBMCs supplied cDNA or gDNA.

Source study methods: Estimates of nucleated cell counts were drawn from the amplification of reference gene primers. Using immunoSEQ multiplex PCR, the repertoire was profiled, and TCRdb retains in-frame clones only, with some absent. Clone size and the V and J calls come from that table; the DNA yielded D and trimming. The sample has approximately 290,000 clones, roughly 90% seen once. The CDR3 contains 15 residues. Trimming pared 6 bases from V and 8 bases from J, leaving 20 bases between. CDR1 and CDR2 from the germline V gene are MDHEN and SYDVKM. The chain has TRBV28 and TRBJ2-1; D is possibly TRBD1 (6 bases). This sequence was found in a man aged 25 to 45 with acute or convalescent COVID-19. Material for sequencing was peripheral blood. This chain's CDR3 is CASSDVRGYKDEQFF. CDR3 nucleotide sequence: TGTGCCAGCAGCGACGTTAGGGGGTATAAGGATGAGCAGTTCTTC.